These 3 T cell receptor beta chains were sequenced from one sample in a study of cytomegalovirus exposure and HLA in healthy donors. PCR was performed using 60 Vbeta and 13 Jbeta primers. Produced via immunoSEQ multiplex PCR; TCRdb's table is partial and in-frame only. The table includes about 91,000 clones, over 75% detected once. Sequencing was carried out using PBMCs. The receptors shown here come from a male donor in good health and CMV-seropositive.

V gene TRBV29-1 combines with J gene TRBJ2-7; D not certain. V lost 6 bases, J lost 0 bases, and 15 bases lay in between. The CDR3 spans 14 residues. In germline, CDR1 is SQVTM, CDR2 ANQGSEA. The CDR3 protein is CSVVGLTPSYEQYF. CDR3 coding DNA: TGCAGCGTCGTGGGCTTGACGCCCTCCTACGAGCAGTACTTC.

This chain connects TRBV5-4 to TRBJ2-2; possibly TRBD1 for D (6 bases). CDR1 and CDR2 (germline): SGHNT, YYREEE (reference sequence). The CDR3 loop spans 14 amino acids. Trimming removed 6 bases from V and 7 bases from J, with 16 bases in between. CDR3 protein: CASNIQGVGGELFF. DNA of the CDR3: TGTGCCAGCAATATACAGGGAGTCGGCGGGGAGCTGTTTTTT.

The genes are TRBV18 and TRBJ1-5; D is unclear. V lost 3 bases and J lost 6, with 12 bases in between. Looked up from germline, CDR1 is KGHSH and CDR2 is LQKENI. The CDR3 has 14 residues. CDR3: CASSPNPGSQPQHF. CDR3 bases: TGTGCCAGCTCACCCAACCCGGGTAGTCAGCCCCAGCATTTT.